The present T cell receptor (beta chain) was sequenced within a study of early T cells in non-severe SARS-CoV-2 infection. TCRdb independently ran MiXCR on the 5' RACE reads; one entry per CDR3 protein. The sample lists 65,000 to 95,000 distinct CDR3 sequences, around 15% occurring once. V gave up 9 bases and J gave up 5 bases; unmatched junction bases: 3. This CDR3 is 12 amino acids long. The V gene's germline CDR1 is LNHDA and CDR2 SQIVND (reference sequence). The study, taken as a whole, reports: Clonotype matching in VDJdb favored anti-spike CD8 responses and did not capture private and CD4 specificities.

In regard to this clonotype: The antigen remains unidentified.

This receptor was identified in an adult who was a healthcare worker with PCR-confirmed SARS-CoV-2 infection or an uninfected control (not recorded which). The genes are TRBV19 and TRBJ2-5, with TRBD1 matching 10 bases. The sequenced sample was whole blood. The CDR3 region has the DNA TGTGCCAGCAGGGACAGGGGTGAGACCCAGTACTTC. Translating gives CASRDRGETQYF.